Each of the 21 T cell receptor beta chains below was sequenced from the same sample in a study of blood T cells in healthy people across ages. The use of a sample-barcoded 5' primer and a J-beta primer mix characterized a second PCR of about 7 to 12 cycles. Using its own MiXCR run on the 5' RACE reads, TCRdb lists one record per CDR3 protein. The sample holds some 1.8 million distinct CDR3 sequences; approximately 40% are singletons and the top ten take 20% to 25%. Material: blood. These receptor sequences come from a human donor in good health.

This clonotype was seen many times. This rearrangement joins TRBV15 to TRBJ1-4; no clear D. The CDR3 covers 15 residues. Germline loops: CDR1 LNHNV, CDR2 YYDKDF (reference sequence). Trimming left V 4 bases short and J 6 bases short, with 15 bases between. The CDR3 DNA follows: TGTGCCACCAGCATGATGGAGGGAAGTCATGAAAAACTGTTTTTT. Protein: CATSMMEGSHEKLFF.

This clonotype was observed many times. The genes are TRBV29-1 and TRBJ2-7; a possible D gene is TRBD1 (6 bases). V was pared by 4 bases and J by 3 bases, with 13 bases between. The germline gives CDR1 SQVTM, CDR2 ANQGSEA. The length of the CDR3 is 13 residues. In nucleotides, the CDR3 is TGCAGCGTTGTAACGGACAGAGACTACGAGCAGTACTTC. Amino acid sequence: CSVVTDRDYEQYF.

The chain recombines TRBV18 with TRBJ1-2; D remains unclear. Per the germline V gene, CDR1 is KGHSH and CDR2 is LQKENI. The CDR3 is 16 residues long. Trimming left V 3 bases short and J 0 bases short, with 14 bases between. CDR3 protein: CASSPDWQPPNYGYTF. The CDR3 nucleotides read TGTGCCAGCTCACCCGACTGGCAACCCCCTAACTATGGCTACACCTTC.

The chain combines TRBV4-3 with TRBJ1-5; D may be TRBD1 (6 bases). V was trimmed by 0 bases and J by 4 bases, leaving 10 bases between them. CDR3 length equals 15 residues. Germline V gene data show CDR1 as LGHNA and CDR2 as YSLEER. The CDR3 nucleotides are TGCGCCAGCAGCCAAGAACAGGGACTAAATCAGCCCCAGCATTTT. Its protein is CASSQEQGLNQPQHF.

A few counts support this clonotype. Here the CDR3 DNA reads TGTGCCAGCAGCTTATTCGGACTAGCGGGGGGGTCCCTCTCCTACAATGAGCAGTTCTTC. Translated, it gives CASSLFGLAGGSLSYNEQFF. The chain links TRBV7-2 to TRBJ2-1; 15 positions match TRBD2. The CDR3 length is 20 residues. Trimming removed 2 bases from V and 0 bases from J; junction bases left unmatched: 8. Per the germline V gene, CDR1 is SGHTA and CDR2 is FQGNSA.

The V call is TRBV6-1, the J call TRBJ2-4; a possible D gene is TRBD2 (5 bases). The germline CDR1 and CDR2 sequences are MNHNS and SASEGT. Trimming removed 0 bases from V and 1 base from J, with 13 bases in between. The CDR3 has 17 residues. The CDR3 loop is CASSEARRAPAKNIQYF. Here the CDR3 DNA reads TGTGCCAGCAGTGAAGCTAGGCGGGCGCCGGCCAAAAACATTCAGTACTTC.

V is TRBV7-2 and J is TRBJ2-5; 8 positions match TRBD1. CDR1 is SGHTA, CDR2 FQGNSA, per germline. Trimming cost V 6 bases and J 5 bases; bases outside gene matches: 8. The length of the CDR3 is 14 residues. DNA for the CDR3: TGTGCCAGCAGTACCCAGGGGGCGGGGGAGACCCAGTACTTC. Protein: CASSTQGAGETQYF.

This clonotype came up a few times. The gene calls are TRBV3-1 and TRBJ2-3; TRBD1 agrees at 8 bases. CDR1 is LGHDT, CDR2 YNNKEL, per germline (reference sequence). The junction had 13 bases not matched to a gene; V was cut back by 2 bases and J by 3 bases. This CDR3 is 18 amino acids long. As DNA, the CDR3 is TGTGCCAGCAGCCAAACACTTTACGAGGACAGGGAAACAGATACGCAGTATTTT. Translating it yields CASSQTLYEDRETDTQYF.

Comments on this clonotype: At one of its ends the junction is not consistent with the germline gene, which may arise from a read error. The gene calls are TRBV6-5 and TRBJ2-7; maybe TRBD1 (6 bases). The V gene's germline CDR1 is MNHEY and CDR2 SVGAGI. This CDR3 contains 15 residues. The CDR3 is CAGSRPGTSFYEQYF. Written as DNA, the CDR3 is TGTGCCGGCAGCCGTCCCGGGACATCTTTCTACGAGCAGTACTTC.

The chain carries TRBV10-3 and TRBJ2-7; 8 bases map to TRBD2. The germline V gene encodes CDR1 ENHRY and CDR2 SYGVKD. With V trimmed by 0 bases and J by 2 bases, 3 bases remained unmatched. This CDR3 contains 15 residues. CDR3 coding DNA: TGTGCCATCAGTGAGTCTAGCGGGGTCCCCTACGAGCAGTACTTC. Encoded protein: CAISESSGVPYEQYF.

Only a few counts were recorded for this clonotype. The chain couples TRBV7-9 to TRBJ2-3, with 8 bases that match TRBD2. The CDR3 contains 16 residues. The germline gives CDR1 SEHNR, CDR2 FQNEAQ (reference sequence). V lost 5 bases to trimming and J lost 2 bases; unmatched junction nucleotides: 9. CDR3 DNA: TGTGCCAGCAGCATTAATAGCGGGGACCCCACAGATACGCAGTATTTT. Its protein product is CASSINSGDPTDTQYF. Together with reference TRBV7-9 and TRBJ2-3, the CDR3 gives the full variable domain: DTGVSQNPRHKITKRGQNVTFRCDPISEHNRLYWYRQTLGQGPEFLTYFQNEAQLEKSRLLSDRFSAERPKGSFSTLEIQRTEQGDSAMYLCASSINSGDPTDTQYFGPGTRLTVL.

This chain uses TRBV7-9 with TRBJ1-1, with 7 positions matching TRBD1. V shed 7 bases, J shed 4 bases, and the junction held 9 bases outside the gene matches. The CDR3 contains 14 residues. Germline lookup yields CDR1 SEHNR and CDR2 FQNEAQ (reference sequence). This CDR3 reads CASTGGISSTEAFF. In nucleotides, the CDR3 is TGTGCCAGCACAGGGGGTATAAGTTCCACTGAAGCTTTCTTT.

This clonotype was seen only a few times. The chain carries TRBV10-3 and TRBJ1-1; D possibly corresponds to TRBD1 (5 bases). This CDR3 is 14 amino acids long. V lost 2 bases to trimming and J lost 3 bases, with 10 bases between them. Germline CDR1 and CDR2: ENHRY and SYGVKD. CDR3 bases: TGTGCCATCAGTGAGAGTCAGGGCGACACTGAAGCTTTCTTT. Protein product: CAISESQGDTEAFF.

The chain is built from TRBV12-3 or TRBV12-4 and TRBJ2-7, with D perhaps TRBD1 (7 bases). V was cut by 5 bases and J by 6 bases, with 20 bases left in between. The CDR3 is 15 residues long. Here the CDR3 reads CASSLGTRGAGEQYF. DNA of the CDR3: TGTGCCAGCAGTCTTGGGACCAGGGGGGCGGGCGAGCAGTACTTC.

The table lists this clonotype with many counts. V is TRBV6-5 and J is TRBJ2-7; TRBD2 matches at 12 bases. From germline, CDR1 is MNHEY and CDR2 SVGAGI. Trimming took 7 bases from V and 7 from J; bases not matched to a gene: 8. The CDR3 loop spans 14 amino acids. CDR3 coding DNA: TGTGCCAGCACCCGGACTAGCGGGGAATGGGAGCAGTACTTC. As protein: CASTRTSGEWEQYF.

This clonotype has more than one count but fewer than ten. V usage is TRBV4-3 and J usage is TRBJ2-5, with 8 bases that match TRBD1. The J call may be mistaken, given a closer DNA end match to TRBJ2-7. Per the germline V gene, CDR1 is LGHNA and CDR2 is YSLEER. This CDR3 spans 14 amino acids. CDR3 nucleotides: TGCGCCAGCAGCCAAGGGACAGGGTGGTACGAGCAGTACTTC. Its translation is CASSQGTGWYEQYF.

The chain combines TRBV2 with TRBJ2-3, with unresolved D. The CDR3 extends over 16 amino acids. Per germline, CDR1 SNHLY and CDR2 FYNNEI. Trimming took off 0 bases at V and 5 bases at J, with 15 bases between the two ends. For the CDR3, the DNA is TGTGCCAGCAGTGAAGCGCGGACCCCCCCCGGAGATACGCAGTATTTT. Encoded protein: CASSEARTPPGDTQYF.

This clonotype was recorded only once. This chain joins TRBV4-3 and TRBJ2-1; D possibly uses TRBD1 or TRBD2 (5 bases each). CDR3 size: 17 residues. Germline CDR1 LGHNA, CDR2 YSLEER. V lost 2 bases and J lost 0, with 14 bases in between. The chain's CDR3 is CASSQFRRDLSYNEQFF. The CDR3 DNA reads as TGCGCCAGCAGCCAATTCCGACGGGACCTCTCCTACAATGAGCAGTTCTTC.

This chain's CDR3 is CASRGHFDDEQFF. The DNA of the CDR3 is TGTGCCAGCAGGGGTCACTTCGACGATGAGCAGTTCTTC. This chain links TRBV12-3 or TRBV12-4 with TRBJ2-1; D not resolved. The CDR3 totals 13 residues. V gave up 6 bases and J gave up 8 bases, with 14 bases separating them.

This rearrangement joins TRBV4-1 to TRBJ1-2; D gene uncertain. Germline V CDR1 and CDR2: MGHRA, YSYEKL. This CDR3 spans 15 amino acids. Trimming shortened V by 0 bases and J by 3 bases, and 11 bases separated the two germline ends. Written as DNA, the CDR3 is TGCGCCAGCAGCCAAGATGGCGGAGGCTACTATGGCTACACCTTC. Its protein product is CASSQDGGGYYGYTF.

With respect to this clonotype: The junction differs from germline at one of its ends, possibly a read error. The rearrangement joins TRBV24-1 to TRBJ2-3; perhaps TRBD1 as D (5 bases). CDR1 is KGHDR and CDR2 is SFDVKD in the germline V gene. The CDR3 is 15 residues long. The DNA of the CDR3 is TGTACCACCAGTGACCCAGGGCCCGACACAGATACGCAGTATTTT. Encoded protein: CTTSDPGPDTDTQYF.